The T cell receptor (beta chain) described here comes from a study of blood T cells in healthy people across ages. Sample-barcoded 5' priming and a J-beta primer mix drove a second PCR of 7 to 11 cycles. TCRdb passed the 5' RACE reads through MiXCR, listing each CDR3 protein once. Of hundreds of thousands of distinct CDR3 sequences listed, about 30% are singletons. The CDR3 covers 14 residues. V dropped 6 bases and J dropped 3 bases, with 12 bases sitting between them. Per germline, CDR1 MNHEY and CDR2 SVGEGT. Overall study results and limits: A roughly linear fall in TCR beta diversity per million T cells was seen with increasing age.

It was about 10 milliliters of peripheral blood that were drawn from each donor. On this clonotype: Its target is unknown.

The chain combines TRBV6-2 or TRBV6-3 with TRBJ2-1, with D possibly matching TRBD1 (5 bases). The sequenced sample consisted of blood. The TCR originated in a woman at least 80 years old in good health. The CDR3 DNA sequence: TGTGCCAGCAGACGGGCAGGGAACTACAATGAGCAGTTCTTC. Encoded protein: CASRRAGNYNEQFF.